This T cell receptor (beta chain) is from a study of T cell changes during pregnancy in multiple sclerosis. TCRdb's copy holds only in-frame clones and misses some; the assay was immunoSEQ multiplex PCR. Among tens of thousands of clones, approximately 92% were seen once, and the ten largest hold 2% to 2.5%. This CDR3 spans 16 amino acids. The ends lost 0 bases at V and 2 bases at J; junction bases unmatched: 6. Germline CDR1 SGHDT, CDR2 YYEEEE. The sample here was peripheral blood, taken in the third trimester of pregnancy. The sequence came from a female donor with multiple sclerosis, enrolled in a pregnancy study. The V gene is TRBV5-6, the J gene TRBJ2-3; 7 bases line up with TRBD2. CDR3 nucleotide sequence: TGTGCCAGCAGCTTGGCTAGCGGAGCATACACAGATACGCAGTATTTT. Amino acids: CASSLASGAYTDTQYF.